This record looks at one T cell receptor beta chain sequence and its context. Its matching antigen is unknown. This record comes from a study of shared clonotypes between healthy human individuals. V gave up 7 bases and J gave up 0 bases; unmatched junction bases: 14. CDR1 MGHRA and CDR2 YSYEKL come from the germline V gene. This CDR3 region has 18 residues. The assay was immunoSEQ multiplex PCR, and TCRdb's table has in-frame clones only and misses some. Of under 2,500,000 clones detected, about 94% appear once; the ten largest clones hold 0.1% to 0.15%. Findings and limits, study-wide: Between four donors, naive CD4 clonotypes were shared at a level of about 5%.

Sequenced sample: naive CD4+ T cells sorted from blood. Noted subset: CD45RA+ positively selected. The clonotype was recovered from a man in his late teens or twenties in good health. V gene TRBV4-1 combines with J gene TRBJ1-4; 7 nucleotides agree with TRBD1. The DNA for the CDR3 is TGCGCCAGCAACCGGGGGTCGGGACAGACTTCAACTAATGAAAAACTGTTTTTT. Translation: CASNRGSGQTSTNEKLFF.